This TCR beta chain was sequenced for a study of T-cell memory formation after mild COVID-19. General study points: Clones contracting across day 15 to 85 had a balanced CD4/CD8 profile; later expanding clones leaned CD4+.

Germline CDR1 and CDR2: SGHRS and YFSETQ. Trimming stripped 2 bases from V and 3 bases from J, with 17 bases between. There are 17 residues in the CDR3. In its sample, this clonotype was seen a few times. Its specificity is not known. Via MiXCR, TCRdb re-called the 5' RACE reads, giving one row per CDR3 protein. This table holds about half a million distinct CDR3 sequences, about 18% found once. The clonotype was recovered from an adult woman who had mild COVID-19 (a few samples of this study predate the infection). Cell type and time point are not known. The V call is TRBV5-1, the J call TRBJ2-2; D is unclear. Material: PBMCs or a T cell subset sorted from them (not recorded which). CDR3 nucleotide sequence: TGCGCCAGCAGCTTAGTCCCCGTGGGGTTGGACACCGGGGAGCTGTTTTTT. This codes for CASSLVPVGLDTGELFF.